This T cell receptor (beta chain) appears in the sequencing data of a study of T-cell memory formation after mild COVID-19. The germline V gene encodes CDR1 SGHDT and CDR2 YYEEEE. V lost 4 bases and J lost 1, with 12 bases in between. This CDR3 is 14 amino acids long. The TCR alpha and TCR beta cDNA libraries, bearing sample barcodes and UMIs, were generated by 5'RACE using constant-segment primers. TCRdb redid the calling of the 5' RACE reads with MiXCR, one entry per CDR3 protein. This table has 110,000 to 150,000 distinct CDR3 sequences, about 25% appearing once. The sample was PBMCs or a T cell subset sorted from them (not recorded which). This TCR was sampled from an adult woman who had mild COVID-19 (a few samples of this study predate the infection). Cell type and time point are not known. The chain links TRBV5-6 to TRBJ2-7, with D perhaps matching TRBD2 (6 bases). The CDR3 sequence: CASSPDGTSYEQYF. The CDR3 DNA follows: TGTGCCAGCAGCCCGGACGGGACTTCCTACGAGCAGTACTTC.